One T cell receptor (beta chain) is described in this entry. Its antigen is currently unknown. This sample stems from a study of T cells in Graves' hyperthyroidism and ophthalmopathy. Study context: Specimen type is peripheral blood, collected at initial diagnosis prior to any treatment.

Diagnostic assessment was based on clinical symptoms, serum thyroxine and TRAb, thyroid ultrasound and orbital computed tomography. TCR beta CDR3 sequences were amplified from RNA transcripts. TCR CDR3 regions were first amplified by RT-PCR with HTBI primers. TCRdb processed the multiplex PCR reads anew with MiXCR; each CDR3 protein has one entry. Of around 250,000 distinct CDR3 sequences detected, 13% to 15% appear once; the ten largest clones hold about 14%. Study observations and caveats: Researchers found most expanded thyroid clonotypes above 0.001 in blood as well. Ophthalmopathy was predicted by the model a median of roughly 6 months ahead of onset.

The germline V gene encodes CDR1 SNHLY and CDR2 FYNNEI. Trimming took 7 bases from V and 3 from J; bases not matched to a gene: 8. The CDR3 is 15 residues long. This sequence originates from a woman between 40 and 55 years old with Graves' hyperthyroidism that later progressed to Graves' ophthalmopathy. V usage is TRBV2 and J usage is TRBJ1-5; 8 bases align to TRBD1. The sequenced sample was blood. Here the CDR3 reads CASTGQGNANQPQHF. CDR3 sequence (DNA): TGTGCCAGCACTGGACAGGGAAATGCCAATCAGCCCCAGCATTTT.